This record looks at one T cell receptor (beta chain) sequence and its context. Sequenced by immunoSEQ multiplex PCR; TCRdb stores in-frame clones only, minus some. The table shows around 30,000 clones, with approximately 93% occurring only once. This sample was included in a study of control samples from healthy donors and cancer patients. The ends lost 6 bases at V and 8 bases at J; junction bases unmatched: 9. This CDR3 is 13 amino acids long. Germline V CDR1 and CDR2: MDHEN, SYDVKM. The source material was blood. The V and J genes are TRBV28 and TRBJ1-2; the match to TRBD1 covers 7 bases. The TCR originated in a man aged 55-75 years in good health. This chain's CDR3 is CASRPRGGEGYTF. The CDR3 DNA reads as TGTGCCAGCAGACCCAGGGGGGGCGAGGGCTACACCTTC.